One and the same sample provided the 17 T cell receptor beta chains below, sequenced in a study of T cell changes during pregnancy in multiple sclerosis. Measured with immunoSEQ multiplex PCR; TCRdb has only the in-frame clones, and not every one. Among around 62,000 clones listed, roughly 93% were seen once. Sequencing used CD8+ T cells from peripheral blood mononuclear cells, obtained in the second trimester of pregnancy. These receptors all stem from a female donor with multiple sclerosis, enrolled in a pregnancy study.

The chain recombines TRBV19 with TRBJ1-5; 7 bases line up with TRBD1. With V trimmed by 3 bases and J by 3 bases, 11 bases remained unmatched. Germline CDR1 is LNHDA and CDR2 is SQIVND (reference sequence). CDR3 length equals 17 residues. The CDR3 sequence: CASSISGQWGFNQPQHF. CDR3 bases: TGTGCCAGTAGTATTTCGGGACAGTGGGGTTTCAATCAGCCCCAGCATTTT.

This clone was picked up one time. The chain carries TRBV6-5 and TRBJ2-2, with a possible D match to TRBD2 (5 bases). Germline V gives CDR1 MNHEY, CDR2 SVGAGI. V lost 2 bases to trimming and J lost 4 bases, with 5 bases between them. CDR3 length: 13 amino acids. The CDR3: CASSYGGTGELFF. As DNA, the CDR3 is TGTGCCAGCAGTTACGGAGGCACCGGGGAGCTGTTTTTT.

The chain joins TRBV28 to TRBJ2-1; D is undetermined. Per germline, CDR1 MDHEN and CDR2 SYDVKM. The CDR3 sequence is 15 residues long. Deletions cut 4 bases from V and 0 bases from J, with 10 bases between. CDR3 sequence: CASSSVYNSYNEQFF. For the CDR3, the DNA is TGTGCCAGCAGTTCCGTGTACAACTCCTACAATGAGCAGTTCTTC.

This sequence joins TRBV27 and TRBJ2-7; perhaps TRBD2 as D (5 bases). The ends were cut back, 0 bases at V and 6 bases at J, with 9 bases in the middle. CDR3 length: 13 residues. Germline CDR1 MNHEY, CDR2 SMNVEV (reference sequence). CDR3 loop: CASSLSTGVEQYF. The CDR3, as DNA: TGTGCCAGCAGTTTATCGACCGGGGTCGAGCAGTACTTC.

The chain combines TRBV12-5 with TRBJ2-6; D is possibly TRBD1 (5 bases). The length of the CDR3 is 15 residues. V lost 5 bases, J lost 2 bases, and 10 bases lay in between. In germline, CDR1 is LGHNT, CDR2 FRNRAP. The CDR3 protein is CASGITGTGANVLTF. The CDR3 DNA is TGTGCTAGTGGTATCACAGGAACTGGGGCCAACGTCCTGACTTTC. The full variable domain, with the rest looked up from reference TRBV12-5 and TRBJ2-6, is DARVTQTPRHKVTEMGQEVTMRCQPILGHNTVFWYRQTMMQGLELLAYFRNRAPLDDSGMPKDRFSAEMPDATLATLKIQPSEPRDSAVYFCASGITGTGANVLTFGAGSRLTVL.

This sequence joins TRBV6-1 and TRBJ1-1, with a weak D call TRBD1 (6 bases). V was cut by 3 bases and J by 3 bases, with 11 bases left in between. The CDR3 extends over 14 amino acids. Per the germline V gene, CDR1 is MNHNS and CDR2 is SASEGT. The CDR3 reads CASSDYWTDTEAFF. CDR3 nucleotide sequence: TGTGCCAGCAGTGATTACTGGACAGACACTGAAGCTTTCTTT.

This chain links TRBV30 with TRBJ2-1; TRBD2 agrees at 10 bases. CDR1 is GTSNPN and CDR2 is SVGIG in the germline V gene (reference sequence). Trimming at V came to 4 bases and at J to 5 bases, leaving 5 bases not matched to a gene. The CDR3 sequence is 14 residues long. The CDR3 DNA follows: TGTGCCTGGACTCTAGCGGGAGACAACAATGAGCAGTTCTTC. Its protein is CAWTLAGDNNEQFF.

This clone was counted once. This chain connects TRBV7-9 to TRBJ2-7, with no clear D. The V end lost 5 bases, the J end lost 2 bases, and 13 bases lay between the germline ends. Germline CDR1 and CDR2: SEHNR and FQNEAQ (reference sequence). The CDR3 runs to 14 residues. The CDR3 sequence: CASSTENLAYEQYF. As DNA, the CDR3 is TGTGCCAGCAGCACGGAGAATTTGGCCTACGAGCAGTACTTC.

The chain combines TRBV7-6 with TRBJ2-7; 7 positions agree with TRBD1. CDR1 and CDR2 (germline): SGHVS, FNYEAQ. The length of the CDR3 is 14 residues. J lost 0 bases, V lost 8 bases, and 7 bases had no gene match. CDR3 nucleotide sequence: TGTGCCAGCTCAAACCCAGGGGGCTCCTACGAGCAGTACTTC. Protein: CASSNPGGSYEQYF.

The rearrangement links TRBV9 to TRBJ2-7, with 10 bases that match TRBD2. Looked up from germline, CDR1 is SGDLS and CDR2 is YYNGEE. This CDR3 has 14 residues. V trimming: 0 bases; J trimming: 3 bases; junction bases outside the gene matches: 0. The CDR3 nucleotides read TGTGCCAGCAGCGTAGGACTAGCGGGCTACGAGCAGTACTTC. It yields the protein CASSVGLAGYEQYF.

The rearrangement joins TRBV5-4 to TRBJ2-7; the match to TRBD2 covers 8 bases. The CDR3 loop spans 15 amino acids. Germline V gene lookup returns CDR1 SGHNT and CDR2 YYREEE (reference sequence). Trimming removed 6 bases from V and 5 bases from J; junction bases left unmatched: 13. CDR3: CASNPTPGLVNEQYF. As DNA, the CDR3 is TGTGCCAGCAACCCAACTCCGGGACTAGTAAACGAGCAGTACTTC.

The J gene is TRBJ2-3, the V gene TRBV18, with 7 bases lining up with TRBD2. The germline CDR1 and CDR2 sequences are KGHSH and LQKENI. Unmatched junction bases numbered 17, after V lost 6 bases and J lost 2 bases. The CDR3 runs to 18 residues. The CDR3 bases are TGTGCCAGCTCTACCGGGCCTACGACGGGAGGACTCACAGATACGCAGTATTTT. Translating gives CASSTGPTTGGLTDTQYF. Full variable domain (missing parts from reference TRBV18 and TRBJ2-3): NAGVMQNPRHLVRRRGQEARLRCSPMKGHSHVYWYRQLPEEGLKFMVYLQKENIIDESGMPKERFSAEFPKEGPSILRIQQVVRGDSAAYFCASSTGPTTGGLTDTQYFGPGTRLTVL.

CDR3 in DNA: TGTGCCAGCAGTTACTCGAGCCCGGTTGTGAACACTGAAGCTTTCTTT. This codes for CASSYSSPVVNTEAFF. The chain uses TRBV6-5 and TRBJ1-1; no clear D gene. Trimming took 0 bases from V and 0 from J, leaving 11 bases between them. CDR3 length: 16 residues. Per the germline V gene, CDR1 is MNHEY and CDR2 is SVGAGI.

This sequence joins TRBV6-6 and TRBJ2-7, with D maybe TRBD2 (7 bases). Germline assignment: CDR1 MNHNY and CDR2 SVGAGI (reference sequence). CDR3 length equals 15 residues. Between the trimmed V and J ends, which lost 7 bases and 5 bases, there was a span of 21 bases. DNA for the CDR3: TGTGCCAGCACTTCGGCGGCCCAGGGGAGGGACGAGCAGTACTTC. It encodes CASTSAAQGRDEQYF.

In DNA form, the CDR3 reads TGTGCCAGCTCACCACCGGGGGACTACCACAACCCTTCCTACAATGAGCAGTTCTTC. It is translated as CASSPPGDYHNPSYNEQFF. The rearrangement uses TRBV18 and TRBJ2-1; 7 bases are a match to TRBD2. The ends lost 0 bases at V and 1 base at J; junction bases unmatched: 12. From germline, CDR1 is KGHSH and CDR2 LQKENI. This CDR3 is built from 19 residues.

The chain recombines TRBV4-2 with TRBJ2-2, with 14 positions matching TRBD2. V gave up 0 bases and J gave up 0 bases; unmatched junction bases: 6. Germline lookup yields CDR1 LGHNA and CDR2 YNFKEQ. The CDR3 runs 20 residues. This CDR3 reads CASSQEAPGLAGANTGELFF. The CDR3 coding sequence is TGTGCCAGCAGCCAAGAAGCCCCGGGACTAGCGGGGGCGAACACCGGGGAGCTGTTTTTT.

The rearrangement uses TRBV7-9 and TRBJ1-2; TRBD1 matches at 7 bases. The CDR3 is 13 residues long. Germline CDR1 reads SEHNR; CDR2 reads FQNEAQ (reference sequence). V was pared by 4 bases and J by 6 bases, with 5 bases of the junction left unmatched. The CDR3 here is CASSSTGFDGYTF. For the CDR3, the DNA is TGTGCCAGCAGCTCGACAGGGTTTGATGGCTACACCTTC.